The next 17 T cell receptor beta chains were all read from a single sample in a study of blood T cell repertoires in COVID-19. The assay was immunoSEQ multiplex PCR, and TCRdb's table has in-frame clones only and misses some. The sample shows fewer than 700,000 clones, approximately 88% of them seen only once. Sample: peripheral blood. The receptors here all came from a woman between 50 and 59 years old with COVID-19, enrolled during active disease.

The gene calls are TRBV18 and TRBJ1-2; no definite D call. V gave up 2 bases and J gave up 4 bases, with 14 bases separating them. The CDR3 has 15 amino acids. Per germline, CDR1 KGHSH and CDR2 LQKENI. The CDR3 bases are TGTGCCAGCTCACCAGTCCCGAACCCAGGCTATGGCTACACCTTC. Amino acids: CASSPVPNPGYGYTF.

The genes are TRBV5-5 and TRBJ1-5; maybe TRBD1 (5 bases). V shed 1 base and J shed 6 bases, with 11 bases lying between them. Germline assignment: CDR1 SGHKS and CDR2 YYEKEE (reference sequence). The CDR3 is made up of 14 amino acids. CDR3 residues: CASSLIGRGQPQHF. DNA for the CDR3: TGTGCCAGCAGCTTGATAGGGAGGGGTCAGCCCCAGCATTTT.

This clone was counted between two and nine times. The chain combines TRBV5-4 with TRBJ1-2, with TRBD1 identical over 9 bases. The germline gives CDR1 SGHNT, CDR2 YYREEE (reference sequence). The CDR3 contains 15 residues. V dropped 3 bases and J dropped 4; count of bases not matched to a gene: 7. Written as DNA, the CDR3 is TGTGCCAGCAGCTCGGTGGACAGGGGAGTCTATGGCTACACCTTC. Translating gives CASSSVDRGVYGYTF.

J is TRBJ1-2 and V is TRBV7-8, with TRBD1 as a possible D gene (5 bases). There are 13 residues in the CDR3. Trimming left V 3 bases short and J 4 bases short, with 9 bases between. Germline V gene lookup returns CDR1 SGHVS and CDR2 FQNEAQ. DNA of the CDR3: TGTGCCAGCAGCTTCGACAGATCCTATGGCTACACCTTC. The encoded protein is CASSFDRSYGYTF.

This rearrangement joins TRBV30 to TRBJ1-1, with 7 positions matching TRBD1. The ends lost 1 base at V and 1 base at J; junction bases unmatched: 0. Germline V gene sequence: CDR1 GTSNPN, CDR2 SVGIG (reference sequence). This CDR3 region has 13 residues. The DNA of the CDR3 is TGTGCCTGGAGTGCAGGGGGGAACACTGAAGCTTTCTTT. Its protein product is CAWSAGGNTEAFF.

The chain combines TRBV30 with TRBJ2-7; D is unclear. CDR1 and CDR2 from the germline V gene are GTSNPN and SVGIG (reference sequence). V was clipped by 8 bases and J by 4 bases, with 12 bases between them. The CDR3 extends over 11 amino acids. CDR3 sequence reads: CAQALKYEQYF. CDR3 DNA sequence: TGTGCCCAGGCGCTGAAGTACGAGCAGTACTTC. Full variable domain (rest looked up from reference TRBV30 and TRBJ2-7): SQTIHQWPATLVQPVGSPLSLECTVEGTSNPNLYWYRQAAGRGLQLLFYSVGIGQISSEVPQNLSASRPQDRQFILSSKKLLLSDSGFYLCAQALKYEQYFGPGTRLTVT.

The gene calls are TRBV7-9 and TRBJ1-2, with no clear D. Trimming took 2 bases from V and 3 from J, leaving 13 bases between them. Looked up from germline, CDR1 is SEHNR and CDR2 is FQNEAQ (reference sequence). The CDR3 length is 15 residues. For the CDR3, the DNA is TGTGCCAGCAGCTTAACCGGGGAAGATGACTATGGCTACACCTTC. Its translation: CASSLTGEDDYGYTF.

This chain joins TRBV2 and TRBJ2-1, with 7 bases aligning to TRBD2. V shed 6 bases and J 5 bases; nucleotides not matched to a gene: 4. CDR1 and CDR2 (germline): SNHLY, FYNNEI. This CDR3 comprises 13 residues. This CDR3 is CASSGLVNNEQFF. The CDR3 DNA follows: TGTGCCAGCAGCGGACTAGTCAACAATGAGCAGTTCTTC.

The chain recombines TRBV19 with TRBJ2-1; D might be TRBD1 (6 bases). V was pared by 3 bases and J by 10 bases, with 10 bases between. This CDR3 is built from 12 residues. Germline V gives CDR1 LNHDA, CDR2 SQIVND (reference sequence). The CDR3 DNA sequence: TGTGCCAGTAGTATTCCGGGACACGAGCAGTTCTTC. As protein: CASSIPGHEQFF.

The genes are TRBV5-4 and TRBJ1-2; D is perhaps TRBD1 (5 bases). The V gene's germline CDR1 is SGHNT and CDR2 YYREEE (reference sequence). The CDR3 runs to 15 residues. Trimming shortened V by 4 bases and J by 5 bases, and 18 bases separated the two germline ends. As DNA, the CDR3 is TGTGCCAGCAGCATGCCGGGACTGGTGAAATATGGCTACACCTTC. Translated, it gives CASSMPGLVKYGYTF.

This clone came up once. This chain connects TRBV28 to TRBJ1-2; maybe TRBD1 (6 bases). Germline CDR1 reads MDHEN; CDR2 reads SYDVKM. Trimming left V 7 bases short and J 7 bases short, with 19 bases between. CDR3 length: 14 amino acids. CDR3 DNA sequence: TGTGCCAGCAAAGTTGGGGGCGCCGTGATTGGCTACACCTTC. Amino acid sequence: CASKVGGAVIGYTF.

This chain joins TRBV3-1 (or the pseudogene TRBV3-2) and TRBJ1-1; tentatively, D is TRBD1 (5 bases). Trimming shortened V by 2 bases and J by 8 bases, and 9 bases separated the two germline ends. The germline V gene encodes CDR1 LGHDT and CDR2 YNNKEL (reference sequence). This CDR3 is built from 12 residues. The CDR3 DNA sequence: TGTGCCAGCAGCCAATTGTCAGGGGAAGCTTTCTTT. Translation: CASSQLSGEAFF.

This sequence joins TRBV10-3 and TRBJ1-1; D is uncertain. Trimming stripped 6 bases from V and 3 bases from J, with 14 bases between. Germline values: CDR1 ENHRY, CDR2 SYGVKD. The CDR3 is made up of 14 amino acids. CDR3 DNA: TGTGCCATCAGATCCGGGGTTGAATACACTGAAGCTTTCTTT. It specifies CAIRSGVEYTEAFF.

On this clone: Other DNA sequences from this sample encode an identical CDR3 as well. This chain uses TRBV7-9 with TRBJ1-1, with 8 bases matching TRBD1. This CDR3 is 16 amino acids long. CDR1 is SEHNR and CDR2 is FQNEAQ in the germline V gene (reference sequence). J lost 4 bases, V lost 1 base, and 8 bases had no gene match. The CDR3 loop reads CASSLEGQGAGTEAFF. The CDR3 coding sequence is TGTGCCAGCAGCTTAGAAGGGCAGGGGGCTGGCACTGAAGCTTTCTTT. Full variable domain (missing parts from reference TRBV7-9 and TRBJ1-1): DTGVSQNPRHKITKRGQNVTFRCDPISEHNRLYWYRQTLGQGPEFLTYFQNEAQLEKSRLLSDRFSAERPKGSFSTLEIQRTEQGDSAMYLCASSLEGQGAGTEAFFGQGTRLTVV.

The chain has TRBV2 and TRBJ2-7; 8 bases map to TRBD2. CDR1 is SNHLY, CDR2 FYNNEI, per germline. With V trimmed by 8 bases and J by 2 bases, 5 bases remained unmatched. This CDR3 has 13 residues. CDR3 bases: TGTGCCAGCCGCTCGGGGGGGGCCTACGAGCAGTACTTC. This translates into CASRSGGAYEQYF.

Only a few counts were recorded for this clone. The CDR3 region has the DNA TGTGCCAGCAGCCCCGTGGGGGCAGGCTATGGCTACACCTTC. It yields the protein CASSPVGAGYGYTF. The chain employs TRBV7-9 and TRBJ1-2; TRBD1 might be the D (6 bases). This CDR3 has 14 amino acids. Germline loops: CDR1 SEHNR, CDR2 FQNEAQ (reference sequence). V lost 5 bases to trimming and J lost 4 bases, with 14 bases between them.

The V gene is TRBV19, the J gene TRBJ2-3; a weak D match, TRBD2 (5 bases). Deletions cut 5 bases from V and 6 bases from J, with 9 bases between. The CDR3 length is 12 residues. CDR1 LNHDA and CDR2 SQIVND come from the germline V gene (reference sequence). The CDR3 DNA follows: TGTGCCAGTAGTGTAAGCGGCGATACGCAGTATTTT. It encodes CASSVSGDTQYF.